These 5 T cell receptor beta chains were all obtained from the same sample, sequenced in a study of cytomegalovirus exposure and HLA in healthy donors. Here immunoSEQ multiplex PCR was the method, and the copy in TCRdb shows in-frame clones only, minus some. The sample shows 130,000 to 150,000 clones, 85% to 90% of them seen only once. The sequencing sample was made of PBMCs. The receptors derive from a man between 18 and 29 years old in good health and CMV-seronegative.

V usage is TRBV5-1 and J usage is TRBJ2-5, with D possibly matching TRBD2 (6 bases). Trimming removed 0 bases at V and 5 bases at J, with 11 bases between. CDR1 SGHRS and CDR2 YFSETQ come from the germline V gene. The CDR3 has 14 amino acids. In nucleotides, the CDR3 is TGCGCCAGCAGCTTGGATCTAGCGTTGGAGACCCAGTACTTC. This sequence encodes CASSLDLALETQYF.

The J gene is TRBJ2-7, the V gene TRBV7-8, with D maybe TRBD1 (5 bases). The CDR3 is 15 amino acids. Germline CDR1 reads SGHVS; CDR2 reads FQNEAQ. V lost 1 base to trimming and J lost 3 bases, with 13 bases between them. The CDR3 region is CASSLGVTDSYEQYF. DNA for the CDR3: TGTGCCAGCAGCTTAGGGGTTACCGACAGCTACGAGCAGTACTTC.

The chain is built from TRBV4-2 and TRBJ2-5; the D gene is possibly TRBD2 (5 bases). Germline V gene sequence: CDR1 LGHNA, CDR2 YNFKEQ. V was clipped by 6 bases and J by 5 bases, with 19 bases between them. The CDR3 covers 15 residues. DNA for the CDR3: TGTGCCAGCAGTCCTAACGCTCGGGATGTGGAGACCCAGTACTTC. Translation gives CASSPNARDVETQYF.

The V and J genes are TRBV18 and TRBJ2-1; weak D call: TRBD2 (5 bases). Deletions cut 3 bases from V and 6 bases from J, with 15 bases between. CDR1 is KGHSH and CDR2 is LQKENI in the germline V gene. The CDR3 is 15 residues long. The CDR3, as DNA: TGTGCCAGCTCACCTATGGACTCCTTGGGCAATGAGCAGTTCTTC. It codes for CASSPMDSLGNEQFF.

The CDR3 spells CAISEPGGRGEETQYF. The CDR3 nucleotides are TGTGCCATCAGTGAGCCGGGCGGGCGGGGTGAAGAGACCCAGTACTTC. The chain joins TRBV10-3 to TRBJ2-5, with D possibly TRBD2 on 6 matching bases. In germline, CDR1 is ENHRY, CDR2 SYGVKD. There are 16 residues in the CDR3. V was shortened by 2 bases and J by 3 bases, with 16 bases between the two germline ends.